These 8 T cell receptor beta chains were all obtained from the same sample, sequenced in a study of blood T cell repertoires in COVID-19. TCRdb keeps only in-frame clones here, not all; method: immunoSEQ multiplex PCR. Among fewer than 450,000 clones listed, around 90% were seen once. Sequencing was done on a sample of PBMCs or T cells enriched from blood (not recorded which). Source of these receptors: a man between 18 and 29 years old who had recovered from COVID-19.

The chain couples TRBV12-3 or TRBV12-4 to TRBJ1-1, with 7 bases lining up with TRBD1. The CDR3 has 13 amino acids. The V gene end was trimmed by 10 bases and the J gene end by 1 base; junction bases not matched to a gene: 6. The CDR3 loop is CAIQGQQNTEAFF. The CDR3 nucleotides are TGTGCCATCCAGGGACAGCAGAACACTGAAGCTTTCTTT.

The V and J genes are TRBV15 and TRBJ1-2, with D unclear. From germline, CDR1 is LNHNV and CDR2 YYDKDF (reference sequence). V was shortened by 3 bases and J by 2 bases, with 10 bases between the two germline ends. The CDR3 consists of 14 residues. The CDR3 here is CATSRSQRNYGYTF. As DNA, the CDR3 is TGTGCCACCAGCAGGTCGCAGCGAAACTATGGCTACACCTTC.

The rearrangement joins TRBV28 to TRBJ1-2; TRBD1 is a possible D gene (5 bases). V was trimmed by 7 bases and J by 2 bases, leaving 14 bases between them. The CDR3 has 14 amino acids. Germline values: CDR1 MDHEN, CDR2 SYDVKM. CDR3 residues: CASKSQAGNYGYTF. The DNA for the CDR3 is TGTGCCAGCAAATCCCAGGCAGGGAACTATGGCTACACCTTC.

This sequence joins TRBV5-1 and TRBJ2-3; D remains ambiguous. The CDR3 has 14 residues. The germline CDR1 and CDR2 sequences are SGHRS and YFSETQ. Between the trimmed V and J ends, which lost 4 bases and 0 bases, there was a span of 9 bases. The CDR3 nucleotides read TGCGCCAGCAGCGTAGCAGCTAGCACAGATACGCAGTATTTT. This gives the protein CASSVAASTDTQYF. The entire variable domain, with the rest obtained from reference TRBV5-1 and TRBJ2-3, is as follows: KAGVTQTPRYLIKTRGQQVTLSCSPISGHRSVSWYQQTPGQGLQFLFEYFSETQRNKGNFPGRFSGRQFSNSRSEMNVSTLELGDSALYLCASSVAASTDTQYFGPGTRLTVL.

The chain carries TRBV7-2 and TRBJ1-5, with a tentative D call TRBD1 (5 bases). The CDR3 runs 15 residues. V lost 5 bases to trimming and J lost 10 bases, with 21 bases between them. Germline CDR1 SGHTA, CDR2 FQGNSA. CDR3 protein: CASSDSRQGTRPQHF. The CDR3, as DNA: TGTGCCAGCAGCGATAGCCGGCAGGGTACGCGTCCCCAGCATTTT.

This clone appeared once. The chain employs TRBV2 and TRBJ2-5; 7 bases line up with TRBD1. The CDR3 runs to 13 residues. The germline CDR1 and CDR2 sequences are SNHLY and FYNNEI. V shed 4 bases and J 3 bases; nucleotides not matched to a gene: 2. In DNA, the CDR3 is TGTGCCAGCAGTGGACAGGGCAAAGAGACCCAGTACTTC. Encoded protein: CASSGQGKETQYF.

CDR3 sequence reads: CASSPASEAGELFF. The CDR3 DNA is TGCGCCAGCAGCCCGGCTTCGGAGGCCGGGGAGCTGTTTTTT. The chain is built from TRBV5-1 and TRBJ2-2; possibly TRBD2 for D (5 bases). Germline CDR1 is SGHRS and CDR2 is YFSETQ. The length of the CDR3 is 14 residues. V gave up 4 bases and J gave up 6 bases, with 13 bases separating them.

The J gene is TRBJ2-3, the V gene TRBV2; 9 nucleotides line up with TRBD1. The CDR3 totals 14 residues. CDR1 is SNHLY and CDR2 is FYNNEI in the germline V gene. Germline trimming cut 7 bases from V and 6 bases from J; bases unmatched to any gene: 8. The CDR3 region has the DNA TGTGCCAGCAACGCCGGGACAGGGTTTGATACGCAGTATTTT. Translation: CASNAGTGFDTQYF.